This T cell receptor (beta chain) emerged from a study of regulatory T cells in long-lasting Graves disease (dated by TCRdb to the early 2020s). Turning to the overall study: In the newly diagnosed Graves' disease group, patients had been taking antithyroid drugs for less than 3 months. The study took place in China and was registered as a clinical trial. This study used TCR sequencing and RNA sequencing of peripheral blood to compare persistent Graves' disease patients against newly diagnosed Graves' disease patients. A total of around 35 samples underwent TCR sequencing, from roughly 13 patients with persistent Graves' disease and roughly 20 patients with newly diagnosed Graves' disease. Study-wide findings and limitations: As a limitation, the authors acknowledged that the small sample size may reduce accuracy. Persistent disease showed preferential use of TRBV28, TRBJ1-2 and TRBJ2-5, whereas newly diagnosed disease favored TRBV20-1 and TRBJ2-1. Only peripheral blood was studied, because thyroid tissue, the primary lesion, was inaccessible. Sequencing and analysis were restricted to the TCR beta chain. Compared with newly diagnosed patients, patients with persistent Graves' disease had lower TCR Shannon entropy and fewer highly expanded clones, which suggests clonal expansion. Persistent patients shared more public clonotypes among themselves (around 2,500) than newly diagnosed patients did (about 900).

Library preparation employed multiplex PCR. Sequenced on an Illumina HiSeq 4000. To build TCR beta libraries, CDR3 regions were amplified by Arm-PCR using iRepertoire HTBI primers. PCR products were gel purified before sequencing. From the authors' description of their analysis: Gene usage analysis of CDR3 amino acid clonotypes relied on the 62 TRBV and 12 to 15 TRBJ segments identified across samples. COPE and FqMerger were used to merge the filtered high-quality paired reads into contigs. BLAST was used to align contigs to IMGT TRBV, TRBD and TRBJ reference genes, and CDR3 was defined according to IMGT. Any clonotype with a frequency above 0.1% was classified as a highly expanded clone. Repertoire diversity was measured by Shannon entropy, and V-J evenness by the Gini coefficient. Clonotypes shared by more than one individual were considered public. TCRdb trimmed public reads at Q25 via fastp, called clones via MiXCR and kept in-frame beta chains. Every entry covers one CDR3 protein and lists the most common genes and DNA from its rows. The V and J calls and clone size are TCRdb's, not the authors'. Present in this sample are some 410,000 distinct CDR3 sequences, 16% of which were seen just once. About 10% of the sample is held by the ten biggest clonotypes.

V was cut back by 3 bases and J by 5 bases, leaving a gap of 16 bases between them. CDR1 and CDR2, per the germline V gene (reference sequence), are PRHDT and FYEKMQ. From cysteine to phenylalanine, the CDR3 is 15 amino acids long. The CDR3 DNA has 45 bases and is translated from base 1. This clonotype was seen repeatedly, ten times or more. This receptor's antigen is unknown. Nothing much larger sits one base from this clone, and base qualities are not available. The label giving this sample's time point can be read as: newly diagnosed GD, antithyroid drugs for less than 3 months. For both TCR sequencing and RNA sequencing, RNA was extracted from PBMCs in TRIzol. The diagnosis of Graves' disease was made according to American Thyroid Association guidelines. The patients came from an endocrinology department in Xi'an, China. Each patient gave 7.5 to 10 milliliters of peripheral blood, collected in an EDTA anticoagulant tube. Ficoll Paque Plus density gradient separation was used to isolate PBMCs, and no additional T cell sorting was done. An Agilent 2100 Bioanalyzer and agarose gel were used to check RNA quality, while a NanoDrop 2000 measured RNA concentration.

These records were also assigned to another study, of T cells in Graves' hyperthyroidism and ophthalmopathy. As described in the second report: Stable Graves' hyperthyroidism was defined as the absence of progression to ophthalmopathy over 18 months of follow-up. Hyperthyroidism patients were newly diagnosed, had a disease duration of under 2 months, and were aged 18 to 65 years. The study excluded patients with uncontrolled infections, other autoimmune diseases, pregnancy or lactation. Diagnoses were based on clinical symptoms, serum thyroxine and TRAb, thyroid ultrasound and orbital computed tomography. A first-round RT-PCR of the TCR CDR3 used the HTBI primer set with the Qiagen OneStep RT-PCR kit. Most expanded thyroid clonotypes (frequency above 0.001) were also found in blood, which suggests that blood repertoires may mirror thyroid immune responses. A model built on a 13 V-J signature distinguished ophthalmopathy from stable hyperthyroidism, reaching roughly 88% sensitivity and around 81% specificity in cross-validation and 80%/75% in testing. During validation, the model predicted progression to ophthalmopathy a median of approximately 6 months ahead of onset, with 60% to 71% sensitivity and around 73% specificity. A discovery cohort of roughly 96 patients, 43 with Graves' ophthalmopathy and approximately 57 with stable Graves' hyperthyroidism, was used to find distinguishing TCR V-J signatures. Prospective prediction of ophthalmopathy was tested in an independent validation cohort consisting of fewer than 20 hyperthyroidism patients and some 17 patients who later progressed to ophthalmopathy. For training and testing, the 80 to 100 patients in the discovery cohort were randomly divided in a 7:3 ratio. In addition, the study compared T-cell repertoires in thyroid tissue and in blood from several Graves' hyperthyroidism patients. After blood sampling, hyperthyroidism patients were treated with methimazole at a starting dose of 30 mg daily, and ophthalmopathy patients were treated with high-dose intravenous methylprednisolone. Libraries were constructed in a second round of multiplex PCR, after which size selection and purification were performed. Libraries were sequenced paired-end with 100 bp reads on an Illumina HiSeq2000. SOAPnuke was used to process the raw data, with reads discarded if the reads contained adapters or uncalled bases, had a mean Phred below 15, or lacked an exact constant-primer or identifier match. COPE v1.2.5 was used to merge the high-quality paired reads, and each unique nucleotide sequence was defined as a clonotype. MiTCR v1.1 was used to align the clonotypes against IMGT TRBV, TRBD and TRBJ reference segments. The analysis was restricted to V-J combinations with a frequency above 0.0001, which together covered roughly 99% of the repertoires. The TCS score was defined as F50 (clonal expansion) divided by E x V (chaos), with BLOSUM62-based TCRdist calculated between CDR3 peptides within each V-J. Welch's t-statistics and random forest reduced around 520 V-J features to about 13, which were used in a naive Bayes classifier (R e1071). No statistical method was used to fix the sample size in advance, and group allocation was not hidden from the investigators. According to the paper, TCR Vbeta CDR3 sequencing was carried out on about 140 peripheral blood samples, which came from approximately 43 ophthalmopathy, 80 or so hyperthyroidism and roughly 17 progressor patients.

This specimen was peripheral blood mononuclear cells (PBMCs), taken at new diagnosis, from a patient treated with antithyroid drugs. The V and J genes are TRBV13 and TRBJ2-5; the D gene lacks a confident call. This TCR came from a woman in her twenties or thirties with Graves disease. Donor details come from another sample of the same person, matched by shared clones. Read as DNA, the sequence is TGTGCCAGCAGCTTTGCCGACCCCGCCCTGGAGACCCAGTACTTC. Its translation reads: CASSFADPALETQYF.